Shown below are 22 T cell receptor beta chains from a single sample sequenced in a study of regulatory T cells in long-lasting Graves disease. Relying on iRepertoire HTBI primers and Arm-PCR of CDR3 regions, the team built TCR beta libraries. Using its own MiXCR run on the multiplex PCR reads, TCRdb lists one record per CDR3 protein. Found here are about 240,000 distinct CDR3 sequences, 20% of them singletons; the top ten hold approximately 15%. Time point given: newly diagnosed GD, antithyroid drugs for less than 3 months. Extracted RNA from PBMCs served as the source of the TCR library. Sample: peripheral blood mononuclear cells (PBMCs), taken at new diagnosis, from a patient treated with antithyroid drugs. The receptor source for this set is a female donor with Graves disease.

The CDR3: CSVKQGARTDTQYF. For the CDR3, the DNA is TGCAGCGTCAAACAGGGGGCGAGGACAGATACGCAGTATTTT. The rearrangement uses TRBV29-1 and TRBJ2-3, with 9 bases lining up with TRBD1. V was pared by 6 bases and J by 3 bases, with 7 bases of the junction left unmatched. The length of the CDR3 is 14 residues. From germline, CDR1 is SQVTM and CDR2 ANQGSEA.

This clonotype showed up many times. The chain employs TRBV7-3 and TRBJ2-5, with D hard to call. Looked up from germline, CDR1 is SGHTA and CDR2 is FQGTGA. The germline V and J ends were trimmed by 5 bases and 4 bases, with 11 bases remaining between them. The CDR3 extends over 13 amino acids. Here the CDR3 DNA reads TGTGCCAGCAGCATAAGGCCCACAGAGACCCAGTACTTC. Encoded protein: CASSIRPTETQYF. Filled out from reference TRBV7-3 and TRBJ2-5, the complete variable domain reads GAGVSQTPSNKVTEKGKYVELRCDPISGHTALYWYRQSLGQGPEFLIYFQGTGAADDSGLPNDRFFAVRPEGSVSTLKIQRTERGDSAVYLCASSIRPTETQYFGPGTRLLVL.

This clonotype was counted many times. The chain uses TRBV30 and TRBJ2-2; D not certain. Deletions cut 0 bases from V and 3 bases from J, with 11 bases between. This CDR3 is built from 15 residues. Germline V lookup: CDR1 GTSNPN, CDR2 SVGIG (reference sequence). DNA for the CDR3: TGTGCCTGGAGTGTAGGGCCCTCGGACACCGGGGAGCTGTTTTTT. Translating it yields CAWSVGPSDTGELFF.

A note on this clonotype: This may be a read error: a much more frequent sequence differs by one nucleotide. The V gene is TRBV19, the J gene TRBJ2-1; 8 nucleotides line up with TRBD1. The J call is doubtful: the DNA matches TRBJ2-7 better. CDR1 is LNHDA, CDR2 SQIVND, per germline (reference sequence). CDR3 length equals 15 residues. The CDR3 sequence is CASSRDGQGPNEQYF. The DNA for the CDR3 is TGTGCCAGTAGTAGGGATGGACAGGGCCCCAATGAGCAGTACTTC.

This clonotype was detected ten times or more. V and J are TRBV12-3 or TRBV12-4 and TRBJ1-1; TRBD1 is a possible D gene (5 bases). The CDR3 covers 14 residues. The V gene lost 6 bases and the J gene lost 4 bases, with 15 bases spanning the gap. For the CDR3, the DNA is TGTGCCAGCAGAAAATCGGGGGAGGGCACTGAAGCTTTCTTT. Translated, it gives CASRKSGEGTEAFF.

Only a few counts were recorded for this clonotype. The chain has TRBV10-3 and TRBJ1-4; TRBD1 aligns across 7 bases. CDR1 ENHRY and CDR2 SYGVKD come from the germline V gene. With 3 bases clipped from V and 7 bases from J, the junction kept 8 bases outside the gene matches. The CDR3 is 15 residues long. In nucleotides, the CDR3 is TGTGCCATCAGTGATGGGACAGACAATGGTGAAAAACTGTTTTTT. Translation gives CAISDGTDNGEKLFF.

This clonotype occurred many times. CDR3: CASRVWTLNQPQHF. CDR3 bases: TGTGCCAGCAGGGTTTGGACCCTCAATCAGCCCCAGCATTTT. The J gene is TRBJ1-5, the V gene TRBV28; no clear D gene. Germline V gives CDR1 MDHEN, CDR2 SYDVKM. This CDR3 is built from 14 residues. V was cut by 6 bases and J by 3 bases, with 12 bases left in between.

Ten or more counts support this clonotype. CDR3 protein: CSAEREREQYF. The CDR3 DNA reads as TGCAGTGCCGAGCGGGAACGCGAGCAGTACTTC. The chain has TRBV20-1 and TRBJ2-7; 7 nucleotides align to TRBD2. The germline gives CDR1 DFQATT, CDR2 SNEGSKA (reference sequence). The V and J ends lost 6 bases and 6 bases, in that order; junction bases with no gene match: 5. This CDR3 is built from 11 residues.

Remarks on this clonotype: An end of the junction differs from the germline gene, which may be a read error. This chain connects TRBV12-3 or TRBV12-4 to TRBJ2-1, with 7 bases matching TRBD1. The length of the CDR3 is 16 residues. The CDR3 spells CASSASTQGFTDEQLF. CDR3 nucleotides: TGTGCCAGCAGTGCCTCTACACAGGGGTTTACTGATGAGCAGCTCTTC.

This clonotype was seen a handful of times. CDR3 protein: CASSMITGGGVQETQYF. The CDR3, as DNA: TGTGCCAGCAGTATGATCACGGGGGGGGGCGTTCAAGAGACCCAGTACTTC. The chain has TRBV7-9 and TRBJ2-5; TRBD2 matches 8 bases. V shed 6 bases, J shed 2 bases, and the junction held 14 bases outside the gene matches. Germline CDR1 reads SEHNR; CDR2 reads FQNEAQ (reference sequence). CDR3 length equals 17 residues.

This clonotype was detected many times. In DNA form, the CDR3 reads TGTGCCAGCAGCCAAGAATCTGGGGGGAGAGAGACCCAGTACTTC. It encodes CASSQESGGRETQYF. The chain uses TRBV3-1 and TRBJ2-5; D might be TRBD2 (6 bases). Trimming left V 0 bases short and J 4 bases short, with 12 bases between. The germline gives CDR1 LGHDT, CDR2 YNNKEL (reference sequence). This CDR3 has 15 amino acids.

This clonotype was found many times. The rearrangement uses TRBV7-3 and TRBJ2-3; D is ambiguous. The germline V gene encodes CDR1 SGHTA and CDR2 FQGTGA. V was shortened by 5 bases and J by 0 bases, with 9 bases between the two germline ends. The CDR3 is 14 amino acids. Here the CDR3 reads CASSQGKSTDTQYF. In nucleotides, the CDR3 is TGTGCCAGCAGCCAAGGGAAAAGCACAGATACGCAGTATTTT.

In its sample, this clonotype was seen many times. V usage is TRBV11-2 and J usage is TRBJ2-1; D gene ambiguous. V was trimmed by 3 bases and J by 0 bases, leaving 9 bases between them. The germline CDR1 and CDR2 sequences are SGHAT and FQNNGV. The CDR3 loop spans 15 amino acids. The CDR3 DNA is TGTGCCAGCAGCTTGTCGGGTAGCTCCTACAATGAGCAGTTCTTC. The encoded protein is CASSLSGSSYNEQFF.

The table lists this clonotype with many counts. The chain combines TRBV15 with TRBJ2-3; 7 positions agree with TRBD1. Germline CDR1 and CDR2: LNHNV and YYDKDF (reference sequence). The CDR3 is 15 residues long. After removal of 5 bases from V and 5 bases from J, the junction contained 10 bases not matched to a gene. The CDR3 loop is CATSRDRAVLDTQYF. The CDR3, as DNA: TGTGCCACCAGCCGCGACAGGGCAGTGTTAGATACGCAGTATTTT.

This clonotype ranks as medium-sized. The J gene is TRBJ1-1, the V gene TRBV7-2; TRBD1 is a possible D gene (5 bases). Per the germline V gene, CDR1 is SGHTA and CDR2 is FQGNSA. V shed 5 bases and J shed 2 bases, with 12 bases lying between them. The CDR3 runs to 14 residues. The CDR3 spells CASSPWGGNTEAFF. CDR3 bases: TGTGCCAGCAGCCCCTGGGGCGGAAACACTGAAGCTTTCTTT.

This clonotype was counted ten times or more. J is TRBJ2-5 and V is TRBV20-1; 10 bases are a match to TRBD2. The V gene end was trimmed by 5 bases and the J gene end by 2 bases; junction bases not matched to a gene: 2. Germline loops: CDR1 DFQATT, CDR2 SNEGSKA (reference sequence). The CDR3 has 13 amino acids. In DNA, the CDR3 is TGCAGTGCTCCGACTAGCGGGCAAGAGACCCAGTACTTC. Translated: CSAPTSGQETQYF.

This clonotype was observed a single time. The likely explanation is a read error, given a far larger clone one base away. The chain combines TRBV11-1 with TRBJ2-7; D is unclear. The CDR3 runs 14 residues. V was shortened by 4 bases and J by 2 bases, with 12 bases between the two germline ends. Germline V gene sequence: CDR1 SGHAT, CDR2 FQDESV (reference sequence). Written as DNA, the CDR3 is TGTGCCAGCAGCTCCGGCCCCCCACCCTACGAGCAGTACTTC. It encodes CASSSGPPPYEQYF.

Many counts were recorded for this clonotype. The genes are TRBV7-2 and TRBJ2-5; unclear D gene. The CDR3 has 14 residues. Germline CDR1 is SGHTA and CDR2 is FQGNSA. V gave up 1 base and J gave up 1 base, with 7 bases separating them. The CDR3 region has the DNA TGTGCCAGCAGCTTAGGGACGTTCCAAGAGACCCAGTACTTC. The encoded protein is CASSLGTFQETQYF.

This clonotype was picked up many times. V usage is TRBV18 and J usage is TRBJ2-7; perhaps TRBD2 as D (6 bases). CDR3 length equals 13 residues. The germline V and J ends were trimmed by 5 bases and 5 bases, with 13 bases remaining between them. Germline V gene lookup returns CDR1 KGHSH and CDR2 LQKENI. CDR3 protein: CASSTGGGDEQYF. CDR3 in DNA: TGTGCCAGCTCAACCGGCGGCGGGGACGAGCAGTACTTC.

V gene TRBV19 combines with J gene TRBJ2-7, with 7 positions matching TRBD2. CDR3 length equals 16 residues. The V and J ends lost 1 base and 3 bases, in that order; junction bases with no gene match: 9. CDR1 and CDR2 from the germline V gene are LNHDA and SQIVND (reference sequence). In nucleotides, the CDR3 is TGTGCCAGTAGTATAGCCCCGGGGGGACGCTTCTACGAGCAGTACTTC. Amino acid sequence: CASSIAPGGRFYEQYF.

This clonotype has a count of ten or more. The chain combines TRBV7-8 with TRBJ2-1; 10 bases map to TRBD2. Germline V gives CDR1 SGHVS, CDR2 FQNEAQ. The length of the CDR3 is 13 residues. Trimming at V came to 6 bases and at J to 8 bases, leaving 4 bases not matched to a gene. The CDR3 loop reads CASSLAGDHEQFF. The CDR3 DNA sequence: TGTGCCAGCAGTCTAGCGGGAGACCATGAGCAGTTCTTC.

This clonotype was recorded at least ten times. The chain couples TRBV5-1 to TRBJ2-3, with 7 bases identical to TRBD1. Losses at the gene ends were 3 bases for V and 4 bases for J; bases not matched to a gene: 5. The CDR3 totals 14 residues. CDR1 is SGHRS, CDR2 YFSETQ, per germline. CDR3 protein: CASSSRQGPDTQYF. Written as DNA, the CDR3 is TGCGCCAGCAGCTCGCGACAGGGTCCAGATACGCAGTATTTT.